What follows are 25 T cell receptor beta chains derived from one specimen sequenced in a study of CD8 T cells in ankylosing spondylitis. Each CDR3 protein gets one entry after TCRdb re-called the 5' RACE reads with MiXCR. The repertoire has just over 300,000 distinct CDR3 sequences, less than 25% of them found once; the top ten carry roughly 3.4%. Sequencing was carried out using blood, either unsorted or a sorted T cell fraction (not recorded which). Receptors were obtained from a female donor with ankylosing spondylitis or in good health (not recorded which).

Points on this clonotype: Possible read error: a much larger clone is one base away. The CDR3 reads CASSLSTGEKFF. The DNA of the CDR3 is TGTGCCAGCAGCTTATCAACCGGTGAGAAGTTCTTC. The chain combines TRBV11-2 with TRBJ2-1; D is uncertain. The CDR3 contains 12 residues. The germline gives CDR1 SGHAT, CDR2 FQNNGV.

This clonotype was counted a few times. The chain joins TRBV20-1 to TRBJ2-3; the match to TRBD2 covers 15 bases. Unmatched junction bases numbered 8, after V lost 4 bases and J lost 0 bases. CDR1 and CDR2 from the germline V gene are DFQATT and SNEGSKA (reference sequence). This CDR3 comprises 18 residues. CDR3: CSATVGTSGRWSTDTQYF. DNA of the CDR3: TGCAGTGCTACGGTGGGGACTAGCGGGAGGTGGAGCACAGATACGCAGTATTTT.

This clonotype has at least ten counts. The chain has TRBV7-9 and TRBJ2-7; a possible D gene is TRBD1 (6 bases). Trimming took 5 bases from V and 1 from J, leaving 15 bases between them. The V gene's germline CDR1 is SEHNR and CDR2 FQNEAQ (reference sequence). The CDR3 runs 15 residues. The CDR3 bases are TGTGCCAGCAGCCAAAAAGGGGGTCGGTCCTACGAGCAGTACTTC. This sequence encodes CASSQKGGRSYEQYF.

A remark on this clonotype: A junction boundary mismatches the germline segment, possibly from a read error. V and J are TRBV27 and TRBJ1-1; 9 nucleotides align to TRBD1. The CDR3 consists of 17 residues. Germline CDR1 reads MNHEY; CDR2 reads SMNVEV (reference sequence). The CDR3 DNA follows: TGTGCCAGCAGTTCCCGGGACAGGGTGAGGAACCGTTTAGAAGGATGGTTT. Its protein is CASSSRDRVRNRLEGWF.

This chain connects TRBV6-5 to TRBJ2-7; no firm D call. Germline V gene sequence: CDR1 MNHEY, CDR2 SVGAGI. This CDR3 spans 17 amino acids. Trimming shortened V by 0 bases and J by 0 bases, and 15 bases separated the two germline ends. The CDR3 here is CASSYSTTPNSSYEQYF. DNA for the CDR3: TGTGCCAGCAGTTACTCGACGACGCCGAATAGCTCCTACGAGCAGTACTTC.

CDR3 sequence: CAVGHSSTDTQYF. The DNA of the CDR3 is TGTGCCGTAGGGCACTCCTCCACAGATACGCAGTATTTT. The V gene is TRBV10-3, the J gene TRBJ2-3; D gene ambiguous. With 11 bases removed from V and 2 bases from J, the gap between germline ends came to 14 bases. CDR3 size: 13 residues. Germline V gene sequence: CDR1 ENHRY, CDR2 SYGVKD.

The chain employs TRBV28 and TRBJ1-4; D uncertain. The V gene's germline CDR1 is MDHEN and CDR2 SYDVKM. This CDR3 is 15 amino acids long. V was trimmed by 5 bases and J by 8 bases, leaving 18 bases between them. The CDR3 loop reads CASSQLSTVGEKLFF. The DNA for the CDR3 is TGTGCCAGCAGTCAACTTTCCACCGTTGGCGAAAAACTGTTTTTT. The whole variable domain, remainder taken from reference TRBV28 and TRBJ1-4, is DVKVTQSSRYLVKRTGEKVFLECVQDMDHENMFWYRQDPGLGLRLIYFSYDVKMKEKGDIPEGYSVSREKKERFSLILESASTNQTSMYLCASSQLSTVGEKLFFGSGTQLSVL.

This clonotype appeared many times. V gene TRBV12-3 or TRBV12-4 combines with J gene TRBJ1-2; D ambiguous. The CDR3 totals 11 residues. Between the trimmed V and J ends, which lost 5 bases and 5 bases, there was a span of 6 bases. The DNA of the CDR3 is TGTGCCAGCAGTAAAGGTTATGGCTACACCTTC. Encoded protein: CASSKGYGYTF.

The chain couples TRBV6-1 to TRBJ2-1; 9 bases match TRBD2. The CDR3 is 15 residues long. V shed 4 bases and J 2 bases; nucleotides not matched to a gene: 3. Germline CDR1 MNHNS, CDR2 SASEGT. CDR3 residues: CASSGLAGTYNEQFF. The CDR3 bases are TGTGCCAGCAGTGGTCTAGCGGGAACCTACAATGAGCAGTTCTTC.

This clonotype was observed a handful of times. The gene calls are TRBV9 and TRBJ2-5; tentative D call: TRBD2 (5 bases). The V gene lost 3 bases and the J gene lost 5 bases, with 17 bases spanning the gap. The CDR3 spans 15 residues. The germline CDR1 and CDR2 sequences are SGDLS and YYNGEE. The CDR3 coding sequence is TGTGCCAGCAGCGCCGCCGAAGGCCCGGGGGAGACCCAGTACTTC. It yields the protein CASSAAEGPGETQYF.

The table lists this clonotype with many counts. CDR3 in amino acids: CAISPGLAGGTSAWETQYF. The DNA of the CDR3 is TGTGCCATCAGCCCCGGACTAGCGGGAGGGACTAGTGCCTGGGAGACCCAGTACTTC. The chain joins TRBV10-3 to TRBJ2-5, with 15 positions matching TRBD2. Germline loops: CDR1 ENHRY, CDR2 SYGVKD. Losses at the gene ends were 6 bases for V and 5 bases for J; bases not matched to a gene: 16. The CDR3 length is 19 residues.

This chain uses TRBV5-4 with TRBJ2-3, with D maybe TRBD2 (7 bases). The V gene's germline CDR1 is SGHNT and CDR2 YYREEE (reference sequence). The CDR3 covers 12 residues. V was shortened by 7 bases and J by 5 bases, with 11 bases between the two germline ends. CDR3 sequence (DNA): TGTGCCAGCGGAAGGGGGGGAGATACGCAGTATTTT. This translates into CASGRGGDTQYF.

This clonotype was seen only a few times. The chain has TRBV20-1 and TRBJ1-5, with a weak D call TRBD1 (5 bases). Germline CDR1 and CDR2: DFQATT and SNEGSKA (reference sequence). V gave up 6 bases and J gave up 7 bases, with 16 bases separating them. This CDR3 comprises 13 residues. The CDR3 region is CSALTAVRQPQHF. For the CDR3, the DNA is TGCAGTGCCCTGACAGCCGTAAGGCAGCCCCAGCATTTT.

This clonotype has a handful of counts. V usage is TRBV9 and J usage is TRBJ2-5, with D perhaps matching TRBD2 (6 bases). Trimming took 0 bases from V and 5 from J, leaving 11 bases between them. In germline, CDR1 is SGDLS, CDR2 YYNGEE. CDR3 length: 14 amino acids. The CDR3 is CASSVAIAGETQYF. Written as DNA, the CDR3 is TGTGCCAGCAGCGTAGCTATTGCGGGGGAGACCCAGTACTTC.

This clonotype was picked up a small number of times. V is TRBV10-3 and J is TRBJ2-2; a weak D match, TRBD2 (6 bases). Germline V gene sequence: CDR1 ENHRY, CDR2 SYGVKD. The V end lost 0 bases, the J end lost 1 base, and 12 bases lay between the germline ends. The CDR3 length is 17 residues. The CDR3 loop is CAISESGAGWNTGELFF. CDR3 DNA: TGTGCCATCAGTGAGTCGGGAGCGGGCTGGAACACCGGGGAGCTGTTTTTT.

This clonotype was observed a handful of times. This chain joins TRBV12-3 or TRBV12-4 and TRBJ2-3, with TRBD2 matching over 10 bases. This CDR3 is 14 amino acids long. Germline trimming cut 6 bases from V and 3 bases from J; bases unmatched to any gene: 3. As DNA, the CDR3 is TGTGCCAGCAGACTAGCGGGATGGACAGATACGCAGTATTTT. This translates into CASRLAGWTDTQYF.

This clonotype has only a few counts. The J gene is TRBJ2-1, the V gene TRBV20-1, with 9 bases that match TRBD2. The germline V gene has CDR1 DFQATT and CDR2 SNEGSKA (reference sequence). With V trimmed by 1 base and J by 0 bases, 4 bases remained unmatched. The CDR3 is 16 amino acids. The CDR3: CSARGAGGSSYNEQFF. The CDR3 DNA is TGCAGTGCTAGAGGGGCGGGAGGGAGCTCCTACAATGAGCAGTTCTTC.

V usage is TRBV7-9 and J usage is TRBJ2-1; a weak D match, TRBD2 (6 bases). Per germline, CDR1 SEHNR and CDR2 FQNEAQ (reference sequence). This CDR3 has 16 amino acids. Trimming removed 7 bases from V and 7 bases from J, with 23 bases in between. CDR3 DNA sequence: TGTGCCAGCACATCATACGGGACTCCGACAGTAAATGAGCAGTTCTTC. It codes for CASTSYGTPTVNEQFF.

V is TRBV20-1 and J is TRBJ2-1; D might be TRBD2 (5 bases). CDR3 length: 13 residues. The V gene's germline CDR1 is DFQATT and CDR2 SNEGSKA (reference sequence). The germline V and J ends were trimmed by 6 bases and 9 bases, with 18 bases remaining between them. This CDR3 is CSAGKLNAGEQFF. CDR3 DNA: TGCAGTGCCGGGAAGCTTAATGCGGGTGAGCAGTTCTTC.

The chain couples TRBV6-5 to TRBJ2-3; perhaps TRBD1 as D (7 bases). V shed 0 bases and J shed 3 bases, with 10 bases lying between them. CDR3 size: 15 residues. The germline V gene has CDR1 MNHEY and CDR2 SVGAGI. The CDR3 DNA is TGTGCCAGCAGTTACTCGCCAGGGGGGACAGATACGCAGTATTTT. Its protein is CASSYSPGGTDTQYF.

V and J are TRBV2 and TRBJ2-7; TRBD1 agrees at 8 bases. The V segment lost 6 bases and the J segment 3 bases; nucleotides outside the gene matches: 10. The CDR3 is made up of 15 amino acids. Germline CDR1 and CDR2: SNHLY and FYNNEI. CDR3 protein: CASSYPTGVSYEQYF. For the CDR3, the DNA is TGTGCCAGCAGCTACCCGACAGGGGTAAGCTACGAGCAGTACTTC.

This clonotype was observed a handful of times. The gene calls are TRBV6-1 and TRBJ2-6; 11 bases agree with TRBD1. The CDR3 is 17 residues long. Germline V gives CDR1 MNHNS, CDR2 SASEGT. Unmatched junction bases numbered 6, after V lost 6 bases and J lost 2 bases. The CDR3 nucleotides are TGTGCCAGCAGCCGTCCGGGACAGGGGGCTGGGGCCAACGTCCTGACTTTC. It encodes CASSRPGQGAGANVLTF.

This clonotype was seen more than once but under ten times. This chain links TRBV6-1 with TRBJ1-6, with D tentatively TRBD1 (5 bases). Germline V gene lookup returns CDR1 MNHNS and CDR2 SASEGT. V lost 6 bases to trimming and J lost 2 bases, with 11 bases between them. There are 15 residues in the CDR3. The CDR3 loop is CASRGGVAYNSPLHF. DNA of the CDR3: TGTGCCAGCAGGGGAGGGGTTGCCTATAATTCACCCCTCCACTTT.

This clonotype showed up just a few times. The chain uses TRBV7-2 and TRBJ2-7; tentatively, D is TRBD2 (6 bases). V lost 5 bases, J lost 4 bases, and 12 bases lay in between. Germline V gene data show CDR1 as SGHTA and CDR2 as FQGNSA. The CDR3 is 13 amino acids. The chain's CDR3 is CASSRFGGYEQYF. CDR3 in DNA: TGTGCCAGCAGCCGGTTTGGGGGGTACGAGCAGTACTTC. The whole variable domain, filled in from reference TRBV7-2 and TRBJ2-7, reads GAGVSQSPSNKVTEKGKDVELRCDPISGHTALYWYRQSLGQGLEFLIYFQGNSAPDKSGLPSDRFSAERTGGSVSTLTIQRTQQEDSAVYLCASSRFGGYEQYFGPGTRLTVT.

This clonotype was counted between two and nine times. The chain links TRBV4-2 to TRBJ2-4; D may be TRBD2 (6 bases). Germline lookup yields CDR1 LGHNA and CDR2 YNFKEQ. Trimming took 1 base from V and 5 from J, leaving 15 bases between them. This CDR3 is built from 16 residues. CDR3 nucleotide sequence: TGTGCCAGCAGCCAAGGGCAGGGCAGGGAGGAAAACATTCAGTACTTC. This codes for CASSQGQGREENIQYF.